This passage covers 14 T cell receptor beta chains from one sample sequenced in a study of shared clonotypes between healthy human individuals. The method was immunoSEQ multiplex PCR; TCRdb's version includes in-frame clones alone and lacks a portion of them. This sample has 730,000 or so clones, with about 78% found just once. Source material: memory CD4+ T cells sorted from blood. Subset in this sample: CD45RA-negative fraction. The receptors originated from a woman in her thirties in good health.

This chain uses TRBV5-6 with TRBJ2-3, with D possibly TRBD1 on 5 matching bases. CDR3 length: 13 residues. Germline V gives CDR1 SGHDT, CDR2 YYEEEE. V was trimmed by 3 bases and J by 4 bases, leaving 9 bases between them. This chain's CDR3 is CASSYQGADTQYF. The CDR3 nucleotides read TGTGCCAGCAGCTACCAGGGTGCAGATACGCAGTATTTT.

The chain employs TRBV2 and TRBJ2-7; TRBD1 matches 7 bases. Germline V lookup: CDR1 SNHLY, CDR2 FYNNEI. V dropped 3 bases and J dropped 1; count of bases not matched to a gene: 6. The length of the CDR3 is 15 residues. The CDR3 DNA is TGTGCCAGCAGTGAGGGACAGCTACCTTCCTACGAGCAGTACTTC. The encoded protein is CASSEGQLPSYEQYF.

J is TRBJ1-5 and V is TRBV10-3, with 7 positions matching TRBD1. The CDR3 extends over 14 amino acids. V trimming: 0 bases; J trimming: 7 bases; junction bases outside the gene matches: 3. Germline CDR1 ENHRY, CDR2 SYGVKD. The CDR3 reads CAISESDRVQPQHF. For the CDR3, the DNA is TGTGCCATCAGTGAGTCTGACAGGGTGCAGCCCCAGCATTTT.

The gene calls are TRBV6-1 and TRBJ2-4; 8 positions match TRBD1. The CDR3 contains 14 residues. Germline V CDR1 and CDR2: MNHNS, SASEGT. J was trimmed by 7 bases and V by 3 bases; bases with no gene match: 5. The CDR3 region has the DNA TGTGCCAGCAGTGAGGGGACAGGTTGGAACATTCAGTACTTC. It yields the protein CASSEGTGWNIQYF.

This chain joins TRBV19 and TRBJ2-2; D is perhaps TRBD2 (5 bases). The CDR3 runs 16 residues. Germline CDR1 reads LNHDA; CDR2 reads SQIVND (reference sequence). V was shortened by 7 bases and J by 7 bases, with 22 bases between the two germline ends. CDR3 region: CASTVSAAADGGELFF. As DNA, the CDR3 is TGTGCCAGTACTGTGTCGGCGGCAGCGGATGGCGGGGAGCTGTTTTTT.

This clone was seen only a few times. The chain recombines TRBV25-1 with TRBJ1-1; 8 nucleotides align to TRBD1. The CDR3 totals 14 residues. From germline, CDR1 is MGHDK and CDR2 SYGVNS. The trim removed 4 bases at V and 2 bases at J, leaving 3 bases unmatched. The CDR3 here is CASSVGTGNTEAFF. CDR3 in DNA: TGTGCCAGCAGTGTAGGGACAGGTAACACTGAAGCTTTCTTT.

This clone showed up many times. This rearrangement joins TRBV19 to TRBJ2-5; 10 bases fit TRBD1. CDR3 length: 22 residues. V was pared by 3 bases and J by 5 bases, with 27 bases of the junction left unmatched. Germline V gene lookup returns CDR1 LNHDA and CDR2 SQIVND (reference sequence). The CDR3 DNA sequence: TGTGCCAGTAGTATTTGGGTTTTACGGACAGGGGGGTCCCCCCTACCTTGGGAGACCCAGTACTTC. This gives the protein CASSIWVLRTGGSPLPWETQYF.

The V gene is TRBV5-1, the J gene TRBJ2-2; D is ambiguous. Germline V lookup: CDR1 SGHRS, CDR2 YFSETQ. V was trimmed by 1 base and J by 1 base, leaving 5 bases between them. CDR3 length: 14 residues. The DNA of the CDR3 is TGCGCCAGCAGCTTGCGGCAGAACACCGGGGAGCTGTTTTTT. It is translated as CASSLRQNTGELFF.

The chain combines TRBV6-1 with TRBJ2-7; maybe TRBD1 (7 bases). Germline V lookup: CDR1 MNHNS, CDR2 SASEGT. The length of the CDR3 is 14 residues. The germline V and J ends were trimmed by 4 bases and 3 bases, with 13 bases remaining between them. CDR3 in amino acids: CASSVGQDYYEQYF. As DNA, the CDR3 is TGTGCCAGCAGTGTAGGACAGGACTACTACGAGCAGTACTTC.

This clone appeared a few times. The genes are TRBV2 and TRBJ2-2, with D unresolved. Germline assignment: CDR1 SNHLY and CDR2 FYNNEI. Trimming removed 3 bases at V and 3 bases at J, with 5 bases between. The CDR3 runs 13 residues. This CDR3 reads CASSEGYTGELFF. CDR3 DNA sequence: TGTGCCAGCAGTGAGGGGTACACCGGGGAGCTGTTTTTT.

The V call is TRBV6-5, the J call TRBJ1-4; D may be TRBD1 (6 bases). V dropped 4 bases and J dropped 3 bases, with 12 bases sitting between them. Looked up from germline, CDR1 is MNHEY and CDR2 is SVGAGI. The CDR3 sequence is 15 residues long. The CDR3, as DNA: TGTGCCAGCAGTTTGGGGACAACCGCTAATGAAAAACTGTTTTTT. This sequence encodes CASSLGTTANEKLFF.

This clone was found a few times. The chain uses TRBV19 and TRBJ2-1; no clear D gene. Trimming stripped 1 base from V and 7 bases from J, with 8 bases between. Per the germline V gene, CDR1 is LNHDA and CDR2 is SQIVND (reference sequence). The CDR3 consists of 13 residues. The CDR3 bases are TGTGCCAGTAGTATAGGGCACCCGAATGAGCAGTTCTTC. It translates to CASSIGHPNEQFF. The whole variable domain, remainder taken from reference TRBV19 and TRBJ2-1, is DGGITQSPKYLFRKEGQNVTLSCEQNLNHDAMYWYRQDPGQGLRLIYYSQIVNDFQKGDIAEGYSVSREKKESFPLTVTSAQKNPTAFYLCASSIGHPNEQFFGPGTRLTVL.

This clone has just one count. The gene calls are TRBV25-1 and TRBJ2-1; tentatively, D is TRBD2 (5 bases). In germline, CDR1 is MGHDK, CDR2 SYGVNS. The CDR3 consists of 14 residues. The ends were cut back, 10 bases at V and 1 base at J, with 14 bases in the middle. The CDR3 DNA is TGTGCCATTTCACTAGTCCGGTCCTACAATGAGCAGTTCTTC. It is translated as CAISLVRSYNEQFF.

The rearrangement joins TRBV5-4 to TRBJ2-2, with 9 positions matching TRBD1. The germline V gene has CDR1 SGHNT and CDR2 YYREEE (reference sequence). V was clipped by 10 bases and J by 4 bases; unmatched bases: 23. This CDR3 spans 19 amino acids. As DNA, the CDR3 is TGTGCCTGCTCCGGGGGGACAGGGACCCTTCGGTCGGGCACCGGGGAGCTGTTTTTT. Encoded protein: CACSGGTGTLRSGTGELFF.